The 15 T cell receptor beta chains presented below share a single source sample, sequenced in a study of human T cells and chemical hapten exposure. Specified time point: patch test 2, 6 weeks after DPC sensitization. Treatment in this sample: therapeutic diphenylcyclopropenone sensitization with weekly scalp DPC. TCRdb reprocessed the RACE reads via MiXCR and lists one record per CDR3 protein. The table has fewer than 150,000 distinct CDR3 sequences, 12% seen once. The source material was whole blood, sampled in connection with sensitization to the hapten diphenylcyclopropenone (DPC). These receptors all stem from a woman between 50 and 59 years old with alopecia areata. Some clones in this sample may be carry-over from other donors' samples.

At least ten counts were recorded for this clonotype. The V call is TRBV19, the J call TRBJ1-2; 12 nucleotides align to TRBD1. The J segment lost 2 bases and the V segment lost 3 bases, leaving 4 bases of the junction unmatched. Germline V gene lookup returns CDR1 LNHDA and CDR2 SQIVND (reference sequence). The CDR3 loop spans 16 amino acids. The CDR3 bases are TGTGCCAGTAGTATCCCGGGGACAGGGGGCAACTATGGCTACACCTTC. Encoded protein: CASSIPGTGGNYGYTF.

This clonotype has a handful of counts. This chain links TRBV2 with TRBJ2-7; 11 bases fit TRBD2. V lost 6 bases, J lost 7 bases, and 8 bases stayed unmatched. CDR3 length: 14 residues. Germline V lookup: CDR1 SNHLY, CDR2 FYNNEI. The CDR3 sequence is CASSPLAGAGEQYF. The DNA for the CDR3 is TGTGCCAGCAGCCCACTAGCGGGAGCGGGTGAGCAGTACTTC.

In its sample, this clonotype was seen a few times. CDR3 amino acids: CASSLTEGLETQYF. The CDR3 DNA is TGTGCCAGCAGTTTAACGGAGGGCCTGGAGACCCAGTACTTC. This chain links TRBV12-3 or TRBV12-4 with TRBJ2-5; possibly TRBD2 for D (6 bases). Trimming left V 2 bases short and J 5 bases short, with 12 bases between. The CDR3 extends over 14 amino acids.

This clonotype was found a few times. V and J are TRBV11-1 and TRBJ2-7, with unresolved D. From germline, CDR1 is SGHAT and CDR2 FQDESV (reference sequence). The CDR3 sequence is 14 residues long. The ends were cut back, 5 bases at V and 2 bases at J, with 13 bases in the middle. The DNA for the CDR3 is TGTGCCAGCAGCGCCGGCACCGCGACCTACGAGCAGTACTTC. This gives the protein CASSAGTATYEQYF.

This chain connects TRBV6-6 to TRBJ2-7; 8 bases match TRBD2. Germline V gives CDR1 MNHNY, CDR2 SVGAGI (reference sequence). V lost 10 bases to trimming and J lost 2 bases; unmatched junction nucleotides: 7. The CDR3 is 13 residues long. The DNA for the CDR3 is TGTGCCATCCGGGAGGGCCAGACCTACGAGCAGTACTTC. Protein sequence: CAIREGQTYEQYF.

This chain uses TRBV7-2 with TRBJ1-3; no reliable D call. Looked up from germline, CDR1 is SGHTA and CDR2 is FQGNSA. V lost 1 base to trimming and J lost 1 base, with 5 bases between them. The CDR3 covers 14 residues. CDR3 region: CASSLVSSGNTIYF. The CDR3 nucleotides read TGTGCCAGCAGCTTAGTCAGTTCTGGAAACACCATATATTTT.

The V call is TRBV10-3, the J call TRBJ2-7; 7 bases match TRBD2. The CDR3 extends over 13 amino acids. The V gene's germline CDR1 is ENHRY and CDR2 SYGVKD. J gave up 6 bases and V 4 bases, and 6 bases lay outside the gene matches. The CDR3 reads CAISVAGEAEQYF. DNA of the CDR3: TGTGCCATCAGTGTTGCGGGAGAGGCCGAGCAGTACTTC.

The chain carries TRBV9 and TRBJ1-4; D unresolved. This CDR3 has 13 residues. V lost 1 base to trimming and J lost 11 bases, with 12 bases between them. CDR1 is SGDLS and CDR2 is YYNGEE in the germline V gene. As DNA, the CDR3 is TGTGCCAGCAGCGTATCCCCCTTAGAGAAACTGTTTTTT. Its translation is CASSVSPLEKLFF. The full variable domain, completed using reference TRBV9 and TRBJ1-4, is DSGVTQTPKHLITATGQRVTLRCSPRSGDLSVYWYQQSLDQGLQFLIQYYNGEERAKGNILERFSAQQFPDLHSELNLSSLELGDSALYFCASSVSPLEKLFFGSGTQLSVL.

The sample holds a few counts of this clonotype. The rearrangement uses TRBV13 and TRBJ2-3; 11 nucleotides match TRBD2. Per germline, CDR1 PRHDT and CDR2 FYEKMQ (reference sequence). This CDR3 spans 16 amino acids. J lost 0 bases, V lost 6 bases, and 5 bases had no gene match. This CDR3 reads CASRKVAGGSTDTQYF. CDR3 nucleotide sequence: TGTGCCAGCAGAAAAGTAGCGGGAGGGAGCACAGATACGCAGTATTTT.

The V call is TRBV7-2, the J call TRBJ2-1, with 8 nucleotides matching TRBD2. V shed 7 bases and J 9 bases; nucleotides not matched to a gene: 11. The CDR3 has 14 residues. The germline V gene has CDR1 SGHTA and CDR2 FQGNSA. CDR3 loop: CASNSGSGRFEQFF. DNA for the CDR3: TGTGCCAGCAACTCGGGGAGCGGGAGATTTGAGCAGTTCTTC.

This chain links TRBV5-1 with TRBJ2-7, with 13 nucleotides matching TRBD2. The CDR3 sequence is 15 residues long. Germline V gives CDR1 SGHRS, CDR2 YFSETQ. The V gene end was trimmed by 0 bases and the J gene end by 6 bases; junction bases not matched to a gene: 3. For the CDR3, the DNA is TGCGCCAGCAGCTTGGACGGGACTAGCGGGACCGAGCAGTACTTC. It codes for CASSLDGTSGTEQYF. Full variable domain (rest looked up from reference TRBV5-1 and TRBJ2-7): KAGVTQTPRYLIKTRGQQVTLSCSPISGHRSVSWYQQTPGQGLQFLFEYFSETQRNKGNFPGRFSGRQFSNSRSEMNVSTLELGDSALYLCASSLDGTSGTEQYFGPGTRLTVT.

V gene TRBV6-2 or TRBV6-3 combines with J gene TRBJ1-1; D unresolved. Germline CDR1 is MNHEY and CDR2 is SVGEGT. CDR3 length equals 12 residues. V shed 6 bases and J shed 2 bases, with 7 bases lying between them. The CDR3 loop is CASSRQNTEAFF. Written as DNA, the CDR3 is TGTGCCAGCAGCCGTCAAAACACTGAAGCTTTCTTT.

V is TRBV27 and J is TRBJ2-2; D perhaps matches TRBD2 (6 bases). The ends were cut back, 6 bases at V and 7 bases at J, with 15 bases in the middle. The CDR3 covers 14 residues. CDR1 is MNHEY, CDR2 SMNVEV, per germline (reference sequence). The CDR3 nucleotides are TGTGCCAGCAGCTCGGGACTTGAAATCGGGGAGCTGTTTTTT. Residues: CASSSGLEIGELFF.

In this sample, this clonotype turned up many times. The rearrangement joins TRBV7-3 to TRBJ2-2, with a weak D call TRBD2 (6 bases). Germline V gives CDR1 SGHTA, CDR2 FQGTGA. There are 16 residues in the CDR3. The V end was cut by 5 bases, the J end by 3 bases, with 16 bases between. Written as DNA, the CDR3 is TGTGCCAGCAGCCCTCTCGGGAGAGGCGACACCGGGGAGCTGTTTTTT. Translating gives CASSPLGRGDTGELFF.

This clonotype was detected a few times. The chain carries TRBV7-9 and TRBJ1-6, with D possibly being TRBD1 (6 bases). V shed 5 bases and J shed 10 bases, with 12 bases lying between them. Germline V CDR1 and CDR2: SEHNR, FQNEAQ (reference sequence). The CDR3 contains 13 residues. CDR3 DNA sequence: TGTGCCAGCAGCCGGACAGCGGAGTCACCCCTCCACTTT. Translated: CASSRTAESPLHF.